This entry lists 27 T cell receptor beta chains sequenced from one sample in a study of CD8 T cells in Susac syndrome. Reverse transcription of roughly 0.5 to 1 ug RNA was performed with random hexamers. TCRdb re-called the immunoSEQ multiplex PCR reads with MiXCR, one entry per CDR3 protein. Of around 120,000 distinct CDR3 sequences listed, roughly 94% are singletons. The specimen was CD4+ T cells from PBMCs. The receptor source for this set is a human donor with multiple sclerosis.

This rearrangement joins TRBV20-1 to TRBJ2-4; 8 nucleotides agree with TRBD1. In germline, CDR1 is DFQATT, CDR2 SNEGSKA (reference sequence). The CDR3 runs to 15 residues. The V and J ends lost 5 bases and 2 bases, in that order; junction bases with no gene match: 8. CDR3 DNA sequence: TGCAGTGCTCTCCGTGGACAGGGAACCAAAAACATTCAGTACTTC. This translates into CSALRGQGTKNIQYF.

This sequence joins TRBV7-9 and TRBJ2-1; 7 bases agree with TRBD1. This CDR3 has 12 amino acids. Germline-derived CDR1 and CDR2 are SEHNR and FQNEAQ (reference sequence). V shed 1 base, J shed 13 bases, and the junction held 4 bases outside the gene matches. The CDR3 spells CASSLEGTEQFF. CDR3 DNA sequence: TGTGCCAGCAGCTTAGAGGGGACAGAACAGTTCTTC.

The rearrangement links TRBV12-3 or TRBV12-4 to TRBJ1-5, with 7 positions matching TRBD1. This CDR3 is built from 13 residues. V shed 6 bases and J 4 bases; nucleotides not matched to a gene: 3. In DNA, the CDR3 is TGTGCCAGCAGCCGACAGGGTAATCAGCCCCAGCATTTT. The encoded protein is CASSRQGNQPQHF.

This sequence joins TRBV7-2 and TRBJ1-1; 7 bases agree with TRBD1. After removal of 1 base from V and 0 bases from J, the junction contained 8 bases not matched to a gene. The CDR3 is 17 residues long. CDR1 is SGHTA, CDR2 FQGNSA, per germline. CDR3 DNA: TGTGCCAGCAGCTTAGGGACAGGTCGTTTCATGAACACTGAAGCTTTCTTT. As protein: CASSLGTGRFMNTEAFF. Based on the CDR3 plus reference TRBV7-2 and TRBJ1-1, the full variable domain is GAGVSQSPSNKVTEKGKDVELRCDPISGHTALYWYRQSLGQGLEFLIYFQGNSAPDKSGLPSDRFSAERTGGSVSTLTIQRTQQEDSAVYLCASSLGTGRFMNTEAFFGQGTRLTVV.

This clonotype was detected once. This rearrangement joins TRBV15 to TRBJ1-1; 7 bases match TRBD1. Germline assignment: CDR1 LNHNV and CDR2 YYDKDF (reference sequence). V lost 1 base and J lost 1; bases outside the gene matches: 3. The CDR3 consists of 15 residues. CDR3: CATSRGQGGNTEAFF. CDR3 in DNA: TGTGCCACCAGCAGAGGACAGGGTGGGAACACTGAAGCTTTCTTT.

The rearrangement joins TRBV14 to TRBJ2-2; D perhaps matches TRBD2 (5 bases). CDR3 length: 16 amino acids. Trimming took off 0 bases at V and 0 bases at J, with 8 bases between the two ends. From germline, CDR1 is SGHDN and CDR2 FVKESK. CDR3 residues: CASSQDAAANTGELFF. CDR3 DNA: TGTGCCAGCAGCCAAGATGCAGCGGCGAACACCGGGGAGCTGTTTTTT.

The chain has TRBV6-2 or TRBV6-3 and TRBJ2-2; perhaps TRBD1 as D (5 bases). Trimming stripped 6 bases from V and 4 bases from J, with 9 bases between. The CDR3 length is 13 residues. Germline CDR1 MNHEY, CDR2 SVGEGT. CDR3 in DNA: TGTGCCAGCAGGGCTAGGGGCACCGGGGAGCTGTTTTTT. Its translation is CASRARGTGELFF.

The J gene is TRBJ1-5, the V gene TRBV30; D call uncertain. The CDR3 is 16 amino acids. Germline V CDR1 and CDR2: GTSNPN, SVGIG (reference sequence). The V end lost 2 bases, the J end lost 9 bases, and 23 bases lay between the germline ends. CDR3 DNA sequence: TGTGCCTGGAGTAGTCCCACGGGCCGAGGGAGTTCGCCCCAGCATTTT. Amino acid sequence: CAWSSPTGRGSSPQHF.

The chain uses TRBV6-2 or TRBV6-3 and TRBJ2-5, with D possibly called TRBD1 or TRBD2 (5 bases each). With 6 bases removed from V and 4 bases from J, the gap between germline ends came to 15 bases. Looked up from germline, CDR1 is MNHEY and CDR2 is SVGEGT. The CDR3 covers 14 residues. CDR3 loop: CASSSGTYLETQYF. The CDR3 nucleotides are TGTGCCAGCAGCTCCGGGACCTACCTAGAGACCCAGTACTTC.

The CDR3 region is CSVGGQGDYGYTF. The CDR3 DNA reads as TGCAGCGTGGGGGGACAGGGAGATTATGGCTACACCTTC. The genes are TRBV29-1 and TRBJ1-2, with 9 bases lining up with TRBD1. Germline assignment: CDR1 SQVTM and CDR2 ANQGSEA. This CDR3 region has 13 residues. V lost 6 bases, J lost 5 bases, and 7 bases stayed unmatched. Full variable domain (missing parts from reference TRBV29-1 and TRBJ1-2): SAVISQKPSRDICQRGTSLTIQCQVDSQVTMMFWYRQQPGQSLTLIATANQGSEATYESGFVIDKFPISRPNLTFSTLTVSNMSPEDSSIYLCSVGGQGDYGYTFGSGTRLTVV.

The chain uses TRBV9 and TRBJ2-7; D tentatively fits TRBD1 or TRBD2 (5 bases each). V gave up 2 bases and J gave up 6 bases, with 18 bases separating them. This CDR3 region has 15 residues. Germline loops: CDR1 SGDLS, CDR2 YYNGEE. The CDR3 nucleotides read TGTGCCAGCAGCGTGGGAAATCAGGGCGCGGGCGAGCAGTACTTC. This codes for CASSVGNQGAGEQYF.

The chain employs TRBV2 and TRBJ1-1, with 8 bases identical to TRBD1. The V and J ends lost 10 bases and 1 base, in that order; junction bases with no gene match: 5. This CDR3 has 13 amino acids. Germline values: CDR1 SNHLY, CDR2 FYNNEI. The CDR3 loop reads CATTGQANTEAFF. The CDR3 bases are TGTGCCACTACGGGACAGGCGAACACTGAAGCTTTCTTT.

The chain links TRBV10-3 to TRBJ1-1, with 11 positions matching TRBD1. The V and J ends lost 0 bases and 5 bases, in that order; junction bases with no gene match: 8. The germline V gene has CDR1 ENHRY and CDR2 SYGVKD. CDR3 length: 17 residues. As DNA, the CDR3 is TGTGCCATCAGTGAGTCCGGACAGGGGGCAAGGGGGACTGAAGCTTTCTTT. It specifies CAISESGQGARGTEAFF.

This clonotype was found once. This chain links TRBV5-4 with TRBJ2-4, with 7 bases fitting TRBD1. J was trimmed by 7 bases and V by 0 bases; bases with no gene match: 7. Germline V gives CDR1 SGHNT, CDR2 YYREEE (reference sequence). The CDR3 is 15 amino acids. The CDR3 loop is CASSLEGARLNIQYF. DNA for the CDR3: TGTGCCAGCAGCTTGGAGGGGGCCCGTCTGAACATTCAGTACTTC.

The gene calls are TRBV5-4 and TRBJ1-1; a weak D match, TRBD1 (6 bases). The CDR3 runs 16 residues. Trimming cost V 4 bases and J 3 bases, with 19 bases left between them. The germline gives CDR1 SGHNT, CDR2 YYREEE (reference sequence). The CDR3: CASSLGNRVLDTEAFF. Here the CDR3 DNA reads TGTGCCAGCAGCCTAGGGAACAGGGTACTTGACACTGAAGCTTTCTTT.

This clonotype appeared a few times. This rearrangement joins TRBV6-2 or TRBV6-3 to TRBJ1-1; maybe TRBD1 (6 bases). Trimming shortened V by 5 bases and J by 4 bases, and 11 bases separated the two germline ends. Germline V gene lookup returns CDR1 MNHEY and CDR2 SVGEGT. This CDR3 contains 13 residues. The CDR3 loop reads CASSTGRGTEAFF. CDR3 bases: TGTGCCAGCAGTACAGGGAGAGGCACTGAAGCTTTCTTT.

The gene calls are TRBV12-3 or TRBV12-4 and TRBJ1-6; D is unresolved. The germline V and J ends were trimmed by 5 bases and 8 bases, with 10 bases remaining between them. The CDR3 has 13 residues. The CDR3 here is CASSTVMDSPLHF. The DNA for the CDR3 is TGTGCCAGCAGTACAGTGATGGATTCACCCCTCCACTTT.

The chain joins TRBV20-1 to TRBJ2-1; 7 positions agree with TRBD2. This CDR3 has 13 residues. The ends lost 3 bases at V and 6 bases at J; junction bases unmatched: 5. CDR1 and CDR2 from the germline V gene are DFQATT and SNEGSKA (reference sequence). CDR3 in amino acids: CSARETSPNEQFF. The CDR3 region has the DNA TGCAGTGCTAGGGAGACTAGCCCCAATGAGCAGTTCTTC.

This chain joins TRBV6-5 and TRBJ2-5, with 9 bases that match TRBD2. The CDR3 is 16 residues long. Germline lookup yields CDR1 MNHEY and CDR2 SVGAGI. J lost 5 bases, V lost 4 bases, and 11 bases had no gene match. CDR3 loop: CASSSTSGPGLETQYF. The CDR3, as DNA: TGTGCCAGCAGTTCGACTAGCGGCCCTGGGCTGGAGACCCAGTACTTC.

V gene TRBV7-2 combines with J gene TRBJ1-1; no firm D call. Trimming left V 3 bases short and J 1 base short, with 6 bases between. From germline, CDR1 is SGHTA and CDR2 FQGNSA. CDR3 length: 13 residues. CDR3 in amino acids: CASSFRTNTEAFF. In DNA, the CDR3 is TGTGCCAGCAGCTTTAGGACGAACACTGAAGCTTTCTTT.

The chain recombines TRBV7-8 with TRBJ2-7, with 9 bases that match TRBD1. V lost 7 bases, J lost 3 bases, and 7 bases stayed unmatched. Germline V gene sequence: CDR1 SGHVS, CDR2 FQNEAQ. The CDR3 is made up of 14 amino acids. In DNA form, the CDR3 reads TGTGCCAGCATCTTTGGACAGGGGAACTACGAGCAGTACTTC. Residues: CASIFGQGNYEQYF. Supplemented by reference TRBV7-8 and TRBJ2-7, the full variable domain reads GAGVSQSPRYKVAKRGQDVALRCDPISGHVSLFWYQQALGQGPEFLTYFQNEAQLDKSGLPSDRFFAERPEGSVSTLKIQRTQQEDSAVYLCASIFGQGNYEQYFGPGTRLTVT.

This sequence joins TRBV29-1 and TRBJ1-1; D is undetermined. V was cut by 7 bases and J by 4 bases, with 16 bases left in between. Germline V lookup: CDR1 SQVTM, CDR2 ANQGSEA. CDR3 length: 13 amino acids. In nucleotides, the CDR3 is TGCAGCGGGACGGACCGCACGGGCACTGAAGCTTTCTTT. Translated: CSGTDRTGTEAFF.

V is TRBV4-3 and J is TRBJ1-5; D perhaps matches TRBD1 (5 bases). The V end lost 0 bases, the J end lost 6 bases, and 12 bases lay between the germline ends. Germline V lookup: CDR1 LGHNA, CDR2 YSLEER. The CDR3 extends over 15 amino acids. DNA of the CDR3: TGCGCCAGCAGCCAAGATACCAGGGCCCCTCAGCCCCAGCATTTT. Translation: CASSQDTRAPQPQHF.

V is TRBV20-1 and J is TRBJ2-3; 9 bases line up with TRBD2. The junction had 11 bases not matched to a gene; V was cut back by 6 bases and J by 4 bases. The length of the CDR3 is 15 residues. The V gene's germline CDR1 is DFQATT and CDR2 SNEGSKA (reference sequence). The CDR3 protein is CSANPSGTRADTQYF. CDR3 bases: TGCAGTGCAAACCCTAGCGGGACACGGGCAGATACGCAGTATTTT.

The rearrangement joins TRBV15 to TRBJ1-2; a possible D gene is TRBD1 (6 bases). Trimming took off 1 base at V and 7 bases at J, with 22 bases between the two ends. Germline CDR1 and CDR2: LNHNV and YYDKDF (reference sequence). This CDR3 spans 17 amino acids. The CDR3 DNA is TGTGCCACCAGCAGAGGGCCGGGGGGGCAGTCGTTTGGTGGCTACACCTTC. Protein sequence: CATSRGPGGQSFGGYTF.

The table lists this clonotype with a count of one. This chain links TRBV20-1 with TRBJ1-1; D is ambiguous. Trimming left V 2 bases short and J 4 bases short, with 14 bases between. The germline V gene encodes CDR1 DFQATT and CDR2 SNEGSKA (reference sequence). The CDR3 runs to 14 residues. This CDR3 is CSARREGVGTEAFF. DNA for the CDR3: TGCAGTGCTAGACGCGAGGGCGTCGGCACTGAAGCTTTCTTT.

The chain combines TRBV10-3 with TRBJ1-1; 9 positions agree with TRBD1. This CDR3 is built from 13 residues. V gave up 10 bases and J gave up 3 bases; unmatched junction bases: 6. Germline V gives CDR1 ENHRY, CDR2 SYGVKD. This CDR3 is CATTGQGDTEAFF. The CDR3 coding sequence is TGTGCCACTACGGGACAGGGCGACACTGAAGCTTTCTTT.